This paragraph reports one T cell receptor (beta chain). Its antigen is not known. The sample is drawn from a study of OX40 agonist ivuxolimab in advanced cancers. For the study at large: A partial response was reached by three patients: one with hepatocellular carcinoma and two with cutaneous melanoma.

The method was immunoSEQ multiplex PCR; TCRdb's version includes in-frame clones alone and lacks a portion of them. Of fewer than 15,000 clones listed, around nine tenths are singletons. Germline CDR1 LGHNA, CDR2 YNFKEQ. With 4 bases clipped from V and 4 bases from J, the junction kept 9 bases outside the gene matches. This CDR3 spans 16 amino acids. General observations from the study: Determination of antigen specificity was not performed for the expanded peripheral T cells.

This receptor was taken from an adult with an advanced solid tumor such as melanoma, head and neck, liver or kidney cancer. This chain joins TRBV4-2 and TRBJ2-7; 11 positions match TRBD2. Specimen: CD4+ or CD8+ T cells sorted from blood, collected in a trial of the OX40 agonist ivuxolimab. The DNA of the CDR3 is TGTGCCAGCAGCCCCGGCGGGCCTAGCGGGAGGTACGAGCAGTACTTC. This encodes CASSPGGPSGRYEQYF.